The 13 T cell receptor beta chains below were found in one sample sequenced in a study of cytomegalovirus exposure and HLA in healthy donors. Both 60 Vbeta primers and 13 Jbeta primers went into the PCR. Produced via immunoSEQ multiplex PCR; TCRdb's table is partial and in-frame only. The sample yields about 170,000 clones, 70% to 90% seen once. Sequenced input: PBMCs. These receptors were taken from a man under 40 in good health and CMV-seropositive.

This chain joins TRBV18 and TRBJ2-3; maybe TRBD1 (6 bases). Germline V lookup: CDR1 KGHSH, CDR2 LQKENI. Trimming shortened V by 8 bases and J by 2 bases, and 20 bases separated the two germline ends. This CDR3 region has 16 residues. The CDR3 DNA follows: TGTGCCAGCGCAACCAAAATGACAGGCGCCACAGATACGCAGTATTTT. This sequence encodes CASATKMTGATDTQYF. Combining the CDR3 with reference TRBV18 and TRBJ2-3 gives the whole variable domain NAGVMQNPRHLVRRRGQEARLRCSPMKGHSHVYWYRQLPEEGLKFMVYLQKENIIDESGMPKERFSAEFPKEGPSILRIQQVVRGDSAAYFCASATKMTGATDTQYFGPGTRLTVL.

Concerning this clone: A read error may account for a junction end that differs from germline. The chain combines TRBV7-9 with TRBJ1-4; D is unclear. Germline CDR1 reads SEHNR; CDR2 reads FQNEAQ (reference sequence). The CDR3 is 17 amino acids. The CDR3 loop reads CSSSSLWEGLTNEKLFF. As DNA, the CDR3 is TGTTCCAGCAGCTCCCTGTGGGAGGGCCTAACTAATGAAAAACTGTTTTTT.

The chain joins TRBV5-5 to TRBJ2-1; 7 nucleotides align to TRBD2. CDR3 length equals 14 residues. Germline lookup yields CDR1 SGHKS and CDR2 YYEKEE (reference sequence). Trimming took 5 bases from V and 3 from J; bases not matched to a gene: 5. CDR3 bases: TGTGCCAGCAGGCTGCGGGAGAGCTACAATGAGCAGTTCTTC. Amino acids: CASRLRESYNEQFF.

This clone has a handful of counts. The chain couples TRBV27 to TRBJ1-5; TRBD1 matches 8 bases. The CDR3 is made up of 15 amino acids. The germline CDR1 and CDR2 sequences are MNHEY and SMNVEV (reference sequence). Germline trimming cut 0 bases from V and 3 bases from J; bases unmatched to any gene: 1. In DNA form, the CDR3 reads TGTGCCAGCAGTTTATCGGGACAGGTCAATCAGCCCCAGCATTTT. Translation gives CASSLSGQVNQPQHF.

This chain joins TRBV13 and TRBJ1-1; D is ambiguous. The CDR3 totals 14 residues. The germline V gene encodes CDR1 PRHDT and CDR2 FYEKMQ (reference sequence). V was shortened by 4 bases and J by 2 bases, with 11 bases between the two germline ends. CDR3: CASSYHLLNTEAFF. In nucleotides, the CDR3 is TGTGCCAGCAGCTACCACCTATTAAACACTGAAGCTTTCTTT.

This clone was seen a single time. The chain combines TRBV27 with TRBJ1-1; 8 bases map to TRBD1. This CDR3 spans 14 amino acids. V was pared by 4 bases and J by 1 base, with 2 bases of the junction left unmatched. CDR1 MNHEY and CDR2 SMNVEV come from the germline V gene (reference sequence). CDR3 sequence (DNA): TGTGCCAGCAGTTGGACAGGGACGAACACTGAAGCTTTCTTT. It yields the protein CASSWTGTNTEAFF.

V gene TRBV11-2 combines with J gene TRBJ2-1; a possible D gene is TRBD1 (6 bases). The length of the CDR3 is 15 residues. The germline CDR1 and CDR2 sequences are SGHAT and FQNNGV. V dropped 5 bases and J dropped 3 bases, with 14 bases sitting between them. CDR3 coding DNA: TGTGCCAGCAGCCCCTATACAGGGAACTACAATGAGCAGTTCTTC. The encoded protein is CASSPYTGNYNEQFF.

The V gene is TRBV6-1, the J gene TRBJ2-5, with 9 bases that match TRBD1. The CDR3 contains 15 residues. Germline CDR1 and CDR2: MNHNS and SASEGT. V lost 6 bases, J lost 2 bases, and 7 bases stayed unmatched. The CDR3 nucleotides read TGTGCCAGCAGAGTTGACAGGGGGGGACAAGAGACCCAGTACTTC. It specifies CASRVDRGGQETQYF.

V usage is TRBV27 and J usage is TRBJ2-7, with 9 bases lining up with TRBD1. V trimming: 5 bases; J trimming: 1 base; junction bases outside the gene matches: 6. The CDR3 totals 15 residues. The V gene's germline CDR1 is MNHEY and CDR2 SMNVEV (reference sequence). CDR3 amino acids: CASSEVTGGSYEQYF. The CDR3 coding sequence is TGTGCCAGCAGTGAGGTGACAGGGGGTTCCTACGAGCAGTACTTC.

The chain couples TRBV7-9 to TRBJ1-1; D is uncertain. The CDR3 sequence is 14 residues long. The V gene's germline CDR1 is SEHNR and CDR2 FQNEAQ (reference sequence). Trimming left V 2 bases short and J 0 bases short, with 7 bases between. CDR3 sequence reads: CASSLTTVNTEAFF. In nucleotides, the CDR3 is TGTGCCAGCAGCTTAACCACTGTGAACACTGAAGCTTTCTTT. Together with reference TRBV7-9 and TRBJ1-1, the CDR3 gives the full variable domain: DTGVSQNPRHKITKRGQNVTFRCDPISEHNRLYWYRQTLGQGPEFLTYFQNEAQLEKSRLLSDRFSAERPKGSFSTLEIQRTEQGDSAMYLCASSLTTVNTEAFFGQGTRLTVV.

This clone was observed once. The V and J genes are TRBV5-1 and TRBJ2-2, with D possibly TRBD1 on 6 matching bases. Germline V lookup: CDR1 SGHRS, CDR2 YFSETQ. Trimming took 2 bases from V and 5 from J, leaving 19 bases between them. The CDR3 length is 17 residues. CDR3 nucleotide sequence: TGCGCCAGCAGCTTTTTGTCCCTTACAGGGTCGACCGGGGAGCTGTTTTTT. Protein product: CASSFLSLTGSTGELFF.

The chain is built from TRBV28 and TRBJ1-2; weak D call: TRBD1 (6 bases). Germline CDR1 and CDR2: MDHEN and SYDVKM. This CDR3 spans 13 amino acids. V lost 11 bases and J lost 2, with 15 bases in between. The CDR3, as DNA: TGTGCCGAGACAGGAGATTTAAACTATGGCTACACCTTC. Protein product: CAETGDLNYGYTF.

The chain carries TRBV4-2 and TRBJ2-2, with 7 bases fitting TRBD2. With V trimmed by 2 bases and J by 0 bases, 9 bases remained unmatched. The length of the CDR3 is 18 residues. Germline CDR1 LGHNA, CDR2 YNFKEQ. This CDR3 reads CASSQWGGRTTNTGELFF. DNA for the CDR3: TGTGCCAGCAGCCAATGGGGGGGTAGGACGACGAACACCGGGGAGCTGTTTTTT.